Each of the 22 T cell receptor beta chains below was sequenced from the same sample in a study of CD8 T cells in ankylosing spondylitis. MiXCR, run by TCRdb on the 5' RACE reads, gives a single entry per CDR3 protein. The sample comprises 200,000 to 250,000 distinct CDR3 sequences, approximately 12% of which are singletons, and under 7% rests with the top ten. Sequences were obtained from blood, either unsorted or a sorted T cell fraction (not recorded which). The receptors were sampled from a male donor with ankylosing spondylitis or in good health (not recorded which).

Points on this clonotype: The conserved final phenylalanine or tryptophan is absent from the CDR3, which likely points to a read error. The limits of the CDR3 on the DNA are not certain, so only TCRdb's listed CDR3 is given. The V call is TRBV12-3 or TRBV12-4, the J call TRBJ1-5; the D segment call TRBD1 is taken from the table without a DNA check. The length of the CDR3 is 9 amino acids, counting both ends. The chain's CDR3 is CASSHTGTL.

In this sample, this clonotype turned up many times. The CDR3 region is CSARDLLAGPSTDTQYF. CDR3 sequence (DNA): TGCAGTGCTAGAGATTTGCTAGCGGGCCCCTCCACAGATACGCAGTATTTT. V usage is TRBV20-1 and J usage is TRBJ2-3; TRBD2 aligns across 8 bases. Germline CDR1 reads DFQATT; CDR2 reads SNEGSKA (reference sequence). The CDR3 runs to 17 residues. V gave up 0 bases and J gave up 2 bases; unmatched junction bases: 10.

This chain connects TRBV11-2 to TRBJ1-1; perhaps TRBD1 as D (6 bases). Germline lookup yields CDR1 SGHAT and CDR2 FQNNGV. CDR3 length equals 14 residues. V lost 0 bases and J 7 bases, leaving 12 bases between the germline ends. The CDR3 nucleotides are TGTGCCAGCAGCTTAGAAAGGGGGAGCGGTGAAGCTTTCTTT. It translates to CASSLERGSGEAFF.

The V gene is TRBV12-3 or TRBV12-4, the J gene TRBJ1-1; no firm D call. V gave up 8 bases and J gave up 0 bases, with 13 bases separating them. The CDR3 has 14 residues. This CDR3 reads CASGARPMNTEAFF. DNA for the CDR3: TGTGCCAGCGGAGCCAGGCCCATGAACACTGAAGCTTTCTTT.

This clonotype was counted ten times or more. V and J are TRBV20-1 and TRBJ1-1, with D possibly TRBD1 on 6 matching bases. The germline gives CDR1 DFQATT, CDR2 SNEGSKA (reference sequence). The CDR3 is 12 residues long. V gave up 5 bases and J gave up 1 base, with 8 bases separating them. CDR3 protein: CSAWDTNTEAFF. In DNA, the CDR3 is TGCAGTGCTTGGGACACGAACACTGAAGCTTTCTTT.

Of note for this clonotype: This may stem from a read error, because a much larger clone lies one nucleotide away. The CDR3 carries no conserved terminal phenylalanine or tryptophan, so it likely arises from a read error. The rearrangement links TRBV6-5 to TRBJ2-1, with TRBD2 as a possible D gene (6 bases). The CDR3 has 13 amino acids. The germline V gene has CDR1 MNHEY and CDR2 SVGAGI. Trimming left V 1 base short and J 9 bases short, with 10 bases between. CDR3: CASSYLGGSEQFY. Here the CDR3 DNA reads TGTGCCAGCAGTTACTTGGGGGGTTCTGAGCAGTTCTAC.

Written as DNA, the CDR3 is TGCGCCAGCAGCCCACGATTACTGTCTGGGGCCAACGTCCTGACTTTC. Translating gives CASSPRLLSGANVLTF. This chain uses TRBV5-1 with TRBJ2-6; no definite D call. V lost 4 bases, J lost 1 base, and 12 bases lay in between. The CDR3 covers 16 residues. CDR1 SGHRS and CDR2 YFSETQ come from the germline V gene.

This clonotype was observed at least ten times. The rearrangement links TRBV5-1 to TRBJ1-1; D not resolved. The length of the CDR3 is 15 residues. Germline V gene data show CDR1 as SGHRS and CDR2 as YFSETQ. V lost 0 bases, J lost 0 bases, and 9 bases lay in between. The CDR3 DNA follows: TGCGCCAGCAGCTTGGAGGGCGGACTGAACACTGAAGCTTTCTTT. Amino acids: CASSLEGGLNTEAFF.

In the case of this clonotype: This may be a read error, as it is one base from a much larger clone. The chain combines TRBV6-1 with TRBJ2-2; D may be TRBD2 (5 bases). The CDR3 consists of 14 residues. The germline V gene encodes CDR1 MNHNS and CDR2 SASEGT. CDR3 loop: CASLGSTRTGELLF. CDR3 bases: TGTGCCAGCTTAGGGTCAACCCGCACCGGGGAGCTGCTTTTT.

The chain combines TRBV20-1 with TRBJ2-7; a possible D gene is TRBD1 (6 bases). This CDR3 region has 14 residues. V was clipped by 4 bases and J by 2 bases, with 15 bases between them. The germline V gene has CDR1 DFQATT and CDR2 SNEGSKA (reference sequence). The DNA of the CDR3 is TGCAGTGCTAAGGGGGACAACCCACCCTACGAGCAGTACTTC. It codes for CSAKGDNPPYEQYF.

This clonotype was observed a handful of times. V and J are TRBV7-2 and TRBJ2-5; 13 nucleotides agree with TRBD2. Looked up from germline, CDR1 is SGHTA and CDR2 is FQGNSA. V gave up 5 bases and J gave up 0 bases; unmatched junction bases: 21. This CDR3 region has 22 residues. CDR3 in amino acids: CASSVGQGTTGLAGKYQETQYF. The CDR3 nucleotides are TGTGCCAGCAGCGTCGGACAGGGGACCACGGGACTAGCGGGGAAGTACCAAGAGACCCAGTACTTC.

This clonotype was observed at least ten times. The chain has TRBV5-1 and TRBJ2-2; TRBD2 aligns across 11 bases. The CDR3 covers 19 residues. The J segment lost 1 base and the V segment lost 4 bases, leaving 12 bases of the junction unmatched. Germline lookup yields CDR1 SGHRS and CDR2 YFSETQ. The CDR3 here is CASSIRISTSGGNTGELFF. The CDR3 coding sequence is TGCGCCAGCAGCATCCGGATTTCCACTAGCGGGGGGAACACCGGGGAGCTGTTTTTT.

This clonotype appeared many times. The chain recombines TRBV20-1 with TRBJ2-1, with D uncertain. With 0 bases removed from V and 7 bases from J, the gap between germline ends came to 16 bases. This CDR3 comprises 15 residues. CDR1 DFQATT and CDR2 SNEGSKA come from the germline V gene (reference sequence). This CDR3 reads CSARDQSWVKNEQFF. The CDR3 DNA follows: TGCAGTGCTAGAGATCAGTCCTGGGTTAAGAATGAGCAGTTCTTC.

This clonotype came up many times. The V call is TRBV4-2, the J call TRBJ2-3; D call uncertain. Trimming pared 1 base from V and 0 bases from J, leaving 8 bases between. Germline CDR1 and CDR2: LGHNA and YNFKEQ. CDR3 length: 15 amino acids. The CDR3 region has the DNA TGTGCCAGCAGCCAAGTTTGGGTTAGCACAGATACGCAGTATTTT. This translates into CASSQVWVSTDTQYF.

CDR3 DNA sequence: TGCAGCGTTGAAGATCTGGCGGGAGAGGCCGATGAGCAGTTCTTC. This gives the protein CSVEDLAGEADEQFF. The genes are TRBV29-1 and TRBJ2-1; 7 nucleotides match TRBD2. This CDR3 region has 15 residues. The J segment lost 8 bases and the V segment lost 0 bases, leaving 10 bases of the junction unmatched. Germline V gene sequence: CDR1 SQVTM, CDR2 ANQGSEA.

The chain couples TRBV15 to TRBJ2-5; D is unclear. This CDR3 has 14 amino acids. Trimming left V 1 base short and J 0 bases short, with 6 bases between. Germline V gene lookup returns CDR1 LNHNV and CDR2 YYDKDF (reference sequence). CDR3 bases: TGTGCCACCAGCAGAGGCGGAAACCAAGAGACCCAGTACTTC. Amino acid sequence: CATSRGGNQETQYF.

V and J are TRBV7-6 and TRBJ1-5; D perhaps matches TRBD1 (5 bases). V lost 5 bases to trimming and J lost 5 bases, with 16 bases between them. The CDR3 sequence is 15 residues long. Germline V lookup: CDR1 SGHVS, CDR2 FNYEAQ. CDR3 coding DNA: TGTGCCAGCAGCCCTAGGGCCGGGACGGATCAGCCCCAGCATTTT. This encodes CASSPRAGTDQPQHF.

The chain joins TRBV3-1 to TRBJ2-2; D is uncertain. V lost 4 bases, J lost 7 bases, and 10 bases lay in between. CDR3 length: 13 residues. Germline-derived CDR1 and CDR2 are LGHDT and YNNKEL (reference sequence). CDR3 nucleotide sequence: TGTGCCAGCAGCCCCAATCTGGGCGGGGAGCTGTTTTTT. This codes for CASSPNLGGELFF.

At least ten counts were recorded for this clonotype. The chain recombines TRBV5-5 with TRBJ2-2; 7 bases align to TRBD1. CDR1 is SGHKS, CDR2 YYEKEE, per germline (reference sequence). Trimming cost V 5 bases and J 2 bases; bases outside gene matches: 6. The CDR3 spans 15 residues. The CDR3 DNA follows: TGTGCCAGCAGGTGGGACAGAGTAAACACCGGGGAGCTGTTTTTT. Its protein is CASRWDRVNTGELFF.

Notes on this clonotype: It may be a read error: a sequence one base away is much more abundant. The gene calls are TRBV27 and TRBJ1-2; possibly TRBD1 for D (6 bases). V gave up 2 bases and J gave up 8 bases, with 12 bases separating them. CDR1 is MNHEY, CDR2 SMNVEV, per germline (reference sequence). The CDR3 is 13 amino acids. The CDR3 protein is CASSLPQGRGYTF. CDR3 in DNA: TGTGCCAGCAGTTTACCGCAGGGGAGGGGCTACACCTTC.

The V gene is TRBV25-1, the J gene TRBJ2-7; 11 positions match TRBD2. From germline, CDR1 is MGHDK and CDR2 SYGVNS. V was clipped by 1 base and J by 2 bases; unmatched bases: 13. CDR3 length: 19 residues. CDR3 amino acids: CASSESTSGRGRSTYEQYF. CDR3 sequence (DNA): TGTGCCAGCAGTGAATCAACTAGCGGGAGAGGTCGTTCCACCTACGAGCAGTACTTC.

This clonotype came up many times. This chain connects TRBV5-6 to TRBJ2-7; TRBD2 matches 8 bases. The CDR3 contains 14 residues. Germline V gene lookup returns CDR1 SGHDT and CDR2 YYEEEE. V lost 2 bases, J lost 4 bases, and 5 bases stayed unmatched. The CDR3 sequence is CASSFSGIGYEQYF. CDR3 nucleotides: TGTGCCAGCAGCTTTAGCGGGATCGGGTACGAGCAGTACTTC.